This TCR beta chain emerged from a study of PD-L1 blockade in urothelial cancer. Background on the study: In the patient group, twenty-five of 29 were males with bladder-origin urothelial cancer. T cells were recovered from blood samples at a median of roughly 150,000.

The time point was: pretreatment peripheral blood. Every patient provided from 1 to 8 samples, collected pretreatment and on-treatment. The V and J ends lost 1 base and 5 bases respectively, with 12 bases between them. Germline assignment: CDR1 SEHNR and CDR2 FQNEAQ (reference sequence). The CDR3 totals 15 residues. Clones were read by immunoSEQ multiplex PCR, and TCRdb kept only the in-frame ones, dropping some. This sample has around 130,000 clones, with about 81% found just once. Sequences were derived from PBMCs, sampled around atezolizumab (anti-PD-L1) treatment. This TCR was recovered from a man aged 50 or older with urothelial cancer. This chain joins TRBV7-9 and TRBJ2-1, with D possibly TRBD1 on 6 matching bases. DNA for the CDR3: TGTGCCAGCAGCTTAGTGCAGGGGTGGGACAATGAGCAGTTCTTC. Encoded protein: CASSLVQGWDNEQFF.